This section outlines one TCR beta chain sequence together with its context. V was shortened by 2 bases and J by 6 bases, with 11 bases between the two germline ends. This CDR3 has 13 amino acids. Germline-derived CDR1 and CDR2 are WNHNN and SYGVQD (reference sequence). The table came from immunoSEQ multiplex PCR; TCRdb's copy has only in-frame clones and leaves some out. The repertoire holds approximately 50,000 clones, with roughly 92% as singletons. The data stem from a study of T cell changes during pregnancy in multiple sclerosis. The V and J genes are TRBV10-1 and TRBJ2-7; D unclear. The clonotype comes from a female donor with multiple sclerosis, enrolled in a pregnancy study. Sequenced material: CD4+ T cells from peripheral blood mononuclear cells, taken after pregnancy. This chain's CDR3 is CASSEGRSSEQYF. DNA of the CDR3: TGCGCCAGCAGTGAGGGCCGAAGTTCCGAGCAGTACTTC.